This TCR beta chain was retrieved from a study of cytomegalovirus exposure and HLA in healthy donors. V shed 4 bases, J shed 6 bases, and the junction held 9 bases outside the gene matches. Germline assignment: CDR1 SGHDT and CDR2 YYEEEE. This CDR3 spans 16 amino acids. The PCR was carried out with 60 Vbeta primers and 13 Jbeta primers. Generated by immunoSEQ multiplex PCR, the TCRdb table keeps only in-frame clones and is missing some. Counted here are around 150,000 clones, approximately 73% occurring once; the ten biggest clones make up about 15%. This TCR came from a human donor in good health. Specimen: PBMCs. This chain uses TRBV5-6 with TRBJ2-3, with TRBD2 identical over 12 bases. This CDR3 is CASSVGTSGLWDTQYF. For the CDR3, the DNA is TGTGCCAGCAGCGTAGGGACTAGCGGGTTATGGGATACGCAGTATTTT. The entire variable domain, with the rest obtained from reference TRBV5-6 and TRBJ2-3, is as follows: DAGVTQSPTHLIKTRGQQVTLRCSPKSGHDTVSWYQQALGQGPQFIFQYYEEEERQRGNFPDRFSGHQFPNYSSELNVNALLLGDSALYLCASSVGTSGLWDTQYFGPGTRLTVL.